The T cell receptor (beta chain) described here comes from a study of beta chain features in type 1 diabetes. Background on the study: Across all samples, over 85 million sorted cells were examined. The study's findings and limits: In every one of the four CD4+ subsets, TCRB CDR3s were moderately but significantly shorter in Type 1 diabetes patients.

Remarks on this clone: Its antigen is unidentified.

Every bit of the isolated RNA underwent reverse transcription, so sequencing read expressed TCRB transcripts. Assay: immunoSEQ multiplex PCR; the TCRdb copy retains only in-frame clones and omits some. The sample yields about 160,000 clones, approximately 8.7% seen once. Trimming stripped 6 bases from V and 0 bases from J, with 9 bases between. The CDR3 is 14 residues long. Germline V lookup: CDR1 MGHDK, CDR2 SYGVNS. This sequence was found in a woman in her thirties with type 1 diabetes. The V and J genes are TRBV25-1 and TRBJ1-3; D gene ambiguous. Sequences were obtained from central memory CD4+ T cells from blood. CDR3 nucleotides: TGTGCCAGCAGCGAGGAGAGCTCTGGAAACACCATATATTTT. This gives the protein CASSEESSGNTIYF.